This TCR beta chain emerged from a study of blood T cell repertoires in COVID-19. Repertoires were generated with immunoSEQ multiplex PCR, while TCRdb's copy carries only in-frame clones and drops some. The profile shows 350,000 to 450,000 clones, roughly nine tenths of them singletons. Participant ages covered about 18 to 100 years across about two dozen US areas. Clinical history as reported by participants underpinned cohort assignment. The sequenced sample consisted of PBMCs or T cells enriched from blood (not recorded which). The sequence was collected from a man aged 30 to 39 who had recovered from COVID-19.

In DNA form, the CDR3 reads TGCGCCAGCAGCATAGGACAGGGTGGACAGTACTTC. Translated, it gives CASSIGQGGQYF. The chain has TRBV5-1 and TRBJ2-7, with TRBD1 identical over 8 bases. CDR1 is SGHRS and CDR2 is YFSETQ in the germline V gene. The J segment lost 10 bases and the V segment lost 4 bases, leaving 7 bases of the junction unmatched. CDR3 length: 12 amino acids.